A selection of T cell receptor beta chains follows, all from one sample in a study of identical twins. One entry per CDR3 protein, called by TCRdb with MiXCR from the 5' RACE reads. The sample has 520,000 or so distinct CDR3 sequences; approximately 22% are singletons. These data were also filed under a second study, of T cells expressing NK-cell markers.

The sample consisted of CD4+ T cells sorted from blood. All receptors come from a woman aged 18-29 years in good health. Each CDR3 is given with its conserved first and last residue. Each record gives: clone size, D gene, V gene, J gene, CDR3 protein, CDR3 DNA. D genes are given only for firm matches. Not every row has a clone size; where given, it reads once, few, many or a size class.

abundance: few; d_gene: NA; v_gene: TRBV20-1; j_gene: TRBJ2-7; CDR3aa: CSARGEVSYEQYF; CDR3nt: TGCAGTGCTAGAGGGGAGGTCTCCTACGAGCAGTACTTC
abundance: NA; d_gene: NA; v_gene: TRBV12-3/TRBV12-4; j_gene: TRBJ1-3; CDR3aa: CASSDMNTIYF; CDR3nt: TGTGCCAGCAGCGACATGAACACCATATATTTT
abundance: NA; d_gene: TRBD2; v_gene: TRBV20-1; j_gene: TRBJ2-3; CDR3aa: CSARGNAGGYTDTQYF; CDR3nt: TGCAGTGCTAGAGGAAACGCGGGAGGGTACACAGATACGCAGTATTTT
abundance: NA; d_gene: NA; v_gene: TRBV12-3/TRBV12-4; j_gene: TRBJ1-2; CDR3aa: CASSPAGTRSGYTF; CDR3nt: TGTGCCAGCAGCCCCGCCGGGACAAGGAGTGGCTACACCTTC
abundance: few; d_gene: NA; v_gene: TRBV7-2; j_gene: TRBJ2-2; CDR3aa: CASSLMGTGELFF; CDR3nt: TGTGCCAGCAGCTTAATGGGGACCGGGGAGCTGTTTTTT
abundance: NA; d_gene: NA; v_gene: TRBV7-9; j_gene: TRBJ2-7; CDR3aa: CASSLVGGSGAREQYF; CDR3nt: TGTGCCAGCAGCTTAGTAGGGGGTAGCGGAGCTAGGGAGCAGTACTTC
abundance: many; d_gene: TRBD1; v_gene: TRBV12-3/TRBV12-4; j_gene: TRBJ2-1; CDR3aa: CASSLGQYNEQFF; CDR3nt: TGTGCCAGCAGTTTGGGACAGTACAATGAGCAGTTCTTC
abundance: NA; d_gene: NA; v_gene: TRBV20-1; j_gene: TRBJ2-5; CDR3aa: CSARDPEGRETQYF; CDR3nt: TGCAGTGCTAGAGATCCGGAGGGACGCGAGACCCAGTACTTC
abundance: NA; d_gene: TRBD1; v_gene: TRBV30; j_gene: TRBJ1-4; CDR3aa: CAWSPGGSEKLFF; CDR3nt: TGTGCCTGGAGCCCAGGGGGGTCTGAAAAACTGTTTTTT
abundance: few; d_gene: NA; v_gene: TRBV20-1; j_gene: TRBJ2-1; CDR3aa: CSARGGSGNFQFF; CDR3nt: TGCAGTGCTAGAGGCGGTAGCGGCAACTTTCAGTTCTTC
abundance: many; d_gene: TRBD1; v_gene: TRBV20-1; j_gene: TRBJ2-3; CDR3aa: CSASATGLASTDTQYF; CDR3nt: TGCAGTGCTTCCGCGACAGGGTTGGCCAGCACAGATACGCAGTATTTT
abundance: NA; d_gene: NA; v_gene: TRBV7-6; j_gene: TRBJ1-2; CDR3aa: CASSLEVRSRYYGYTF; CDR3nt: TGTGCCAGCAGCTTAGAAGTTAGGTCAAGATACTATGGCTACACCTTC
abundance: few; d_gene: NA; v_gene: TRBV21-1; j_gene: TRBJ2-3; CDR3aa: CASSKRRDRESDTQYF; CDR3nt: TGTGCCAGCAGCAAAAGAAGGGACCGCGAGTCAGATACGCAGTATTTT
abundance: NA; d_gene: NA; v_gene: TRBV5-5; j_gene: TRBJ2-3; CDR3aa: CASSLDFTDTQYF; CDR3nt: TGTGCCAGCAGCTTGGATTTCACAGATACGCAGTATTTT
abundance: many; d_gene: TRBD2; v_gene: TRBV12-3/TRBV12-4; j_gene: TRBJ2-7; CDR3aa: CASSRTSGRLYEQYF; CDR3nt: TGTGCCAGCAGTCGGACTAGCGGCCGTTTATACGAGCAGTACTTC
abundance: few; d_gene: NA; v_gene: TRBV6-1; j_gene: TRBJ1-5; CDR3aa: CASIEGSNQPQHF; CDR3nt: TGTGCCAGCATCGAGGGAAGCAATCAGCCCCAGCATTTT
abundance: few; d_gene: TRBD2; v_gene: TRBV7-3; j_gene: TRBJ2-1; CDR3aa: CASSPQGSGGYNEQFF; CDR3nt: TGTGCCAGCAGCCCTCAGGGGAGCGGGGGCTACAATGAGCAGTTCTTC
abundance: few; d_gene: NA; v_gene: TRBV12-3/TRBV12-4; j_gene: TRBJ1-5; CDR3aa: CASRLHNQPQHF; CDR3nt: TGTGCCAGCCGACTCCACAATCAGCCCCAGCATTTT
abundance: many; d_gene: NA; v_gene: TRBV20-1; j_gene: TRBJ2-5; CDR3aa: CSASQAPQETQYF; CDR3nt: TGCAGTGCTAGTCAAGCGCCTCAAGAGACCCAGTACTTC
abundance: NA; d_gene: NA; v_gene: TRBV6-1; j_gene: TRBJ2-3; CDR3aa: CASRTPSTDTQYF; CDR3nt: TGTGCCAGCAGGACACCTAGCACAGATACGCAGTATTTT
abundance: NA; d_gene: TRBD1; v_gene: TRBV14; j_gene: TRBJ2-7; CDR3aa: CASSHSPGQGTHEQYF; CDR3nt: TGTGCCAGCAGCCACTCCCCTGGACAGGGTACCCACGAGCAGTACTTC
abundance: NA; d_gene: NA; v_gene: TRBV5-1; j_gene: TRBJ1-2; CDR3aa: CASKGRNLFGYTF; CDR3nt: TGCGCCAGCAAAGGACGCAACCTATTCGGCTACACCTTC
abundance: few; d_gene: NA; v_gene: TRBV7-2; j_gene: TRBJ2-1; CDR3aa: CASSWQGFPQFF; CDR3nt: TGTGCCAGCAGCTGGCAGGGTTTCCCTCAGTTCTTC
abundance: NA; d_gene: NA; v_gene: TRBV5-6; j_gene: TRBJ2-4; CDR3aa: CASSLTESGRNIQYF; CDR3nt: TGTGCCAGCAGCTTGACCGAGTCGGGGAGGAACATTCAGTACTTC
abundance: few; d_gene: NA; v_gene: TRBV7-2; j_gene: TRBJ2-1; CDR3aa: CASSQDPAYNEQFF; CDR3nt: TGTGCCAGCAGCCAGGACCCTGCCTACAATGAGCAGTTCTTC
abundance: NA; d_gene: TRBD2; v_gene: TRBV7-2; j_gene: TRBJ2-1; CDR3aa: CASSLKLAGGSGEQFF; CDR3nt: TGTGCCAGCAGCTTAAAACTAGCGGGAGGCTCCGGTGAGCAGTTCTTC
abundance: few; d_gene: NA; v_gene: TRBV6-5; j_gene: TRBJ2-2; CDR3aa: CASSYSGSVRGLFF; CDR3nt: TGTGCCAGCAGTTACTCCGGCTCCGTAAGGGGGCTGTTTTTT
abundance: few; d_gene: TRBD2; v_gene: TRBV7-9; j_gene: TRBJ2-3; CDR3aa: CASSPHGLAGDTQYF; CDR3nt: TGTGCCAGCAGCCCACACGGGCTAGCGGGAGATACGCAGTATTTT
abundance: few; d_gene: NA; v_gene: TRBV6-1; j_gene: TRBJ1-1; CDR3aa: CASGGYGDTEAFF; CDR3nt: TGTGCCAGCGGCGGGTATGGGGACACTGAAGCTTTCTTT
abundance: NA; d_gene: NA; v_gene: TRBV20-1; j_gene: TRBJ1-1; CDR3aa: CSARDGRSGTEAFF; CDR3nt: TGCAGTGCTAGAGATGGACGAAGTGGCACTGAAGCTTTCTTT
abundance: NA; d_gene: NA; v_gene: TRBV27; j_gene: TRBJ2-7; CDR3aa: CASSRTVLYEQYF; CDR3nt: TGTGCCAGCAGTCGGACAGTCTTGTACGAGCAGTACTTC
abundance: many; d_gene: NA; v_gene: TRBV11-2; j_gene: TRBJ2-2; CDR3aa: CASTTPATLNTGELFF; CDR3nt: TGTGCCAGCACCACACCTGCCACACTGAACACCGGGGAGCTGTTTTTT
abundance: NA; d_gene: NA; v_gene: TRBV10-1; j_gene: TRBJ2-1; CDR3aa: CASSSSQNEQFF; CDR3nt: TGCGCCAGTTCTTCCAGCCAGAATGAGCAGTTCTTC
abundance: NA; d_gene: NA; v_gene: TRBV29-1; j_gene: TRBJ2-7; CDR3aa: CSVVRGSYEQYF; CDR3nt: TGCAGCGTTGTAAGGGGATCCTACGAGCAGTACTTC
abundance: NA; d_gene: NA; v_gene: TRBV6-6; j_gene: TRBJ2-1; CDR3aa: CASSYGRGQFF; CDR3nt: TGTGCCAGCAGTTACGGCAGGGGACAGTTCTTC
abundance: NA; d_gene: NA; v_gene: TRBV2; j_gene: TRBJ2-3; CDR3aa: CASSELGYSPDTQYF; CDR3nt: TGTGCCAGCAGTGAACTGGGTTACAGTCCAGATACGCAGTATTTT
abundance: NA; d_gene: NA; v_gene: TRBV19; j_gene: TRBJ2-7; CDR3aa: CASSMSRGGYEQYF; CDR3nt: TGTGCCAGTAGTATGTCCAGGGGCGGGTACGAGCAGTACTTC
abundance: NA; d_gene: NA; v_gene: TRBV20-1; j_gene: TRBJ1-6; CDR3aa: CSARDEGRSYNSPLHF; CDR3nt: TGCAGTGCTAGAGATGAGGGACGCTCCTATAATTCACCCCTCCACTTT
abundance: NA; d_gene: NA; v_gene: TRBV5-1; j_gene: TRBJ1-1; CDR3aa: CASSLTSGQRTEAFF; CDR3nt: TGCGCCAGCAGCCTAACTTCGGGACAACGAACTGAAGCTTTCTTT
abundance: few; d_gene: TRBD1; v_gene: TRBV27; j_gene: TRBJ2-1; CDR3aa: CASSLRQGGVNEQFF; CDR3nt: TGTGCCAGCAGTTTACGACAGGGTGGAGTCAATGAGCAGTTCTTC
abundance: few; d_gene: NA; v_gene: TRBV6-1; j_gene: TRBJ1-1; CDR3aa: CASSRPQVWNTEAFF; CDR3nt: TGTGCCAGCAGTAGGCCACAGGTATGGAACACTGAAGCTTTCTTT
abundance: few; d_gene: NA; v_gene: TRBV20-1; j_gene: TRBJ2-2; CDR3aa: CSALRGTNTGELFF; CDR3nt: TGCAGTGCTTTACGGGGGACGAACACCGGGGAGCTGTTTTTT
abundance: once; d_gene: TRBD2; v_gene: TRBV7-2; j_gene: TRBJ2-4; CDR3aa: CASSSGLAGVNIQYF; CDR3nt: TGTGCCAGCAGCTCCGGACTAGCGGGAGTGAACATTCAGTACTTC
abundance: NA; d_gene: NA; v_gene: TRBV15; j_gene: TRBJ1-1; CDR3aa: CATSRTGVLNAFF; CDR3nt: TGTGCCACCAGCAGGACGGGGGTTCTAAACGCTTTCTTT
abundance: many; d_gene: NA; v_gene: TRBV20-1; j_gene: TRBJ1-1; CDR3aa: CSAREGFTEAFF; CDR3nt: TGCAGTGCTAGAGAAGGATTTACTGAAGCTTTCTTT
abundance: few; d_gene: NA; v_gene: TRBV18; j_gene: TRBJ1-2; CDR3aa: CASSPPLWNYGYTF; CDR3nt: TGTGCCAGCTCACCACCACTGTGGAACTATGGCTACACCTTC
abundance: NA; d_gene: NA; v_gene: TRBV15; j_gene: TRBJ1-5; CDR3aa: CATSRDSLNQPQHF; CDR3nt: TGTGCCACCAGCAGAGATAGCCTAAATCAGCCCCAGCATTTT
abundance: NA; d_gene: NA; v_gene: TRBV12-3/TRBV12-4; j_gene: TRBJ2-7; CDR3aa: CASSFSGGGPYEQYF; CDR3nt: TGTGCCAGCAGTTTCTCAGGTGGCGGACCCTACGAGCAGTACTTC
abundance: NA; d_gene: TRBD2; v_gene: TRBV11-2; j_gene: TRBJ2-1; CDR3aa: CASSARTSGGSAEQFF; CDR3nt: TGTGCCAGCAGCGCCCGGACTAGCGGGGGGTCCGCTGAGCAGTTCTTC
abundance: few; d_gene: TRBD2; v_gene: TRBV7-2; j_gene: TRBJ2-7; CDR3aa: CASSYGRSGRAWEQYF; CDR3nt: TGTGCCAGCAGTTACGGACGTAGCGGGAGGGCGTGGGAGCAGTACTTC
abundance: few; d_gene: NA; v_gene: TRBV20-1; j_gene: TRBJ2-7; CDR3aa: CSARALAYEQYF; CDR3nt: TGCAGTGCTAGAGCACTCGCCTACGAGCAGTACTTC
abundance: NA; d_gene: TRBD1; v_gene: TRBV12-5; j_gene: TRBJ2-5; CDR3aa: CASGLGQTGAETQYF; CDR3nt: TGTGCTAGTGGTTTGGGACAGACAGGGGCAGAGACCCAGTACTTC
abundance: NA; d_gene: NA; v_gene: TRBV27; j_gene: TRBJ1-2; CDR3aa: CASSMIGTF; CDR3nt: TGCGCCAGCTCAATGATTGGGACCTTC
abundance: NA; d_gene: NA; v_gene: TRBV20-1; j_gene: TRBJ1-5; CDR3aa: CSASALTGGWDQPQHF; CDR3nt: TGCAGTGCTAGTGCCCTAACGGGAGGTTGGGATCAGCCCCAGCATTTT